This T cell receptor beta chain was identified during a study of type 1 and type 2 diabetes patients. CDR3 length: 16 residues. CDR1 is SGHTA, CDR2 FQGNSA, per germline. The V gene end was trimmed by 5 bases and the J gene end by 3 bases; junction bases not matched to a gene: 9. About 10 milliliters of peripheral blood were drawn from each donor. PCR was run on genomic DNA. The TCR beta CDR3 region was amplified using 30 forward and 13 reverse primers. TCRdb redid the calling of the multiplex PCR reads with MiXCR, one entry per CDR3 protein. This repertoire shows approximately 260,000 distinct CDR3 sequences, roughly 50% found once; its top ten account for roughly an eighth.

The V gene is TRBV7-2, the J gene TRBJ2-3, with TRBD2 matching 9 bases. This sequence originates from a man younger than 35 with type 2 diabetes. Sequences were obtained from peripheral blood mononuclear cells (PBMCs). CDR3 DNA: TGTGCCAGCAGCCTACGCCTTAGCGGGGGAACAGATACGCAGTATTTT. Its protein product is CASSLRLSGGTDTQYF.